This T cell receptor beta chain was recovered during a study of blood T cell repertoires in COVID-19 (dated by TCRdb to about 2020). About the full investigation: Collaborator samples came from the United States, Italy and Spain and covered acute and convalescent phases of COVID-19. A de-identified subject ID, COVID-19 status, age in years and sex were almost always included in the sample metadata. Samples were obtained from the ongoing ImmuneRACE study (first 160 participants) and from 1,200 or so subjects provided by 6 global collaborators. The repertoires were released in a freely available public database meant as a resource for research on the immune response to SARS-CoV-2. The prospective study material was composed of cDNA or gDNA derived from T cells, B-cell-depleted T cells, or PBMCs. Subjects who had been exposed to COVID-19, were actively infected with it, or had recovered from it provided the deeply sampled blood TCRbeta repertoires that made up the dataset. HLA class I and class II types, where available, came from metadata supplied by the sample provider rather than from assay-based typing.

The collaborating institutions used their own protocols to collect whole blood in K2EDTA tubes. For TCRbeta analysis, collaborators shipped samples in one of three forms: frozen whole blood, isolated PBMCs, or DNA extracted from either of those sample types. Study-level results and caveats: The quantity of clinical and demographic metadata differed by source and by participant and was supplied without curation.

A note on this clone: Its antigen is not yet known. Base qualities are not provided; no much larger clone lies one nucleotide away.

TCRbeta CDR3 regions were amplified from genomic DNA by means of the immunoSEQ Assay, a bias-controlled multiplex PCR. Regarding the original processing steps: The number of nucleated cells in each sample was estimated from the amplification of reference gene primers within the assay. To quantify the absolute abundance of each unique TCRbeta CDR3 rearrangement, sequence reads were collapsed and filtered. Productive Simpson clonality was computed per sample as the square root of Simpson's diversity index over productive rearrangements. TCRdb took this table from immuneACCESS and kept in-frame rearrangements with V and J called. Such tables lack part of the clones; where checked against another copy, unresolved V genes explain under half of the gap, and the rest is unexplained. Clonal size and the V and J genes are those of that table, whereas D and trimming came from the DNA. This sample comprises about 200,000 clones, 86% of them detected only once. About 4.5% of the sample rests with the top ten.

V ends up 5 bases short and J 7 bases short, with an unmatched junction base count of 15. The CDR3, cysteine through phenylalanine, is 17 amino acids long. The only DNA kept is the CDR3, 51 bases in frame from the first base. The germline V gene specifies SGHRS as CDR1 and YFSETQ as CDR2. The TCR comes from a man aged 50-59 years with acute or convalescent COVID-19. The material sequenced was peripheral blood. This sequence uses TRBV5-1 and TRBJ1-6, and 7 junctional nucleotides match TRBD1. The sequence in DNA is TGCGCCAGCAGGGTCGGAGGTGGAGTAGGGGGCAATTCACCCCTCCACTTT. It translates to CASRVGGGVGGNSPLHF.